One and the same sample provided the 17 T cell receptor beta chains below, sequenced in a study of cytomegalovirus exposure and HLA in healthy donors. The PCR had 60 Vbeta and 13 Jbeta primers. Clones were read by immunoSEQ multiplex PCR, and TCRdb kept only the in-frame ones, dropping some. The sample carries approximately 140,000 clones, approximately 82% recorded once. Sequenced material: PBMCs. The receptors stem from a woman in her thirties or forties in good health and CMV-seronegative.

V usage is TRBV5-4 and J usage is TRBJ2-3; D is perhaps TRBD2 (6 bases). The V gene lost 0 bases and the J gene lost 3 bases, with 11 bases spanning the gap. The CDR3 is made up of 15 amino acids. Germline CDR1 SGHNT, CDR2 YYREEE (reference sequence). The CDR3 is CASSLGSGGTDTQYF. CDR3 nucleotide sequence: TGTGCCAGCAGCTTGGGTAGCGGCGGGACAGATACGCAGTATTTT.

This clone appeared a few times. V gene TRBV6-5 combines with J gene TRBJ2-7; D is uncertain. The germline V and J ends were trimmed by 3 bases and 1 base, with 13 bases remaining between them. The CDR3 is 15 amino acids. The germline gives CDR1 MNHEY, CDR2 SVGAGI. CDR3 protein: CASSYWADGSYEQYF. In nucleotides, the CDR3 is TGTGCCAGCAGTTATTGGGCAGACGGTTCCTACGAGCAGTACTTC.

This clone has more than one count but fewer than ten. The V and J genes are TRBV27 and TRBJ1-1; no firm D call. The length of the CDR3 is 15 residues. Germline CDR1 MNHEY, CDR2 SMNVEV (reference sequence). Trimming pared 7 bases from V and 2 bases from J, leaving 17 bases between. The CDR3: CASTVSLGGNTEAFF. The CDR3, as DNA: TGTGCCAGCACCGTCAGCCTCGGCGGAAACACTGAAGCTTTCTTT.

V gene TRBV4-1 combines with J gene TRBJ2-2; perhaps TRBD1 as D (5 bases). Germline CDR1 MGHRA, CDR2 YSYEKL. The CDR3 spans 15 residues. The V end lost 6 bases, the J end lost 5 bases, and 16 bases lay between the germline ends. The CDR3 is CASRRGHDLTGELFF. The CDR3 DNA reads TGCGCCAGCAGGCGAGGACACGACCTGACCGGGGAGCTGTTTTTT.

This clone has only one observation. The chain recombines TRBV9 with TRBJ2-5; TRBD1 matches at 12 bases. The J call could be wrong; TRBJ2-7 is a better fit for the DNA end. Germline V gene lookup returns CDR1 SGDLS and CDR2 YYNGEE. The CDR3 spans 15 residues. The CDR3 region is CASSVEGQGAREQYF. CDR3 nucleotides: TGTGCCAGCAGCGTAGAGGGACAGGGGGCGCGCGAGCAGTACTTC.

The chain recombines TRBV5-1 with TRBJ2-7; weak D call: TRBD1 (6 bases). CDR3 length: 14 residues. V lost 4 bases and J 5 bases, leaving 16 bases between the germline ends. The V gene's germline CDR1 is SGHRS and CDR2 YFSETQ. CDR3: CASSTAGNRDEQYF. The CDR3 DNA is TGCGCCAGCAGCACTGCCGGAAACAGGGACGAGCAGTACTTC.

The gene calls are TRBV27 and TRBJ2-7, with TRBD2 matching over 9 bases. Losses at the gene ends were 3 bases for V and 3 bases for J; bases not matched to a gene: 3. CDR3 size: 14 residues. CDR1 and CDR2 from the germline V gene are MNHEY and SMNVEV (reference sequence). The CDR3 loop is CASSFEAGGYEQYF. As DNA, the CDR3 is TGTGCCAGCAGTTTTGAAGCGGGGGGCTACGAGCAGTACTTC.

This chain uses TRBV7-8 with TRBJ2-7, with D possibly being TRBD2 (6 bases). Germline V gives CDR1 SGHVS, CDR2 FQNEAQ. V lost 5 bases and J 1 base, leaving 9 bases between the germline ends. The CDR3 totals 13 residues. DNA for the CDR3: TGTGCCAGCAGCCAGACTAGATCCTACGAGCAGTACTTC. This codes for CASSQTRSYEQYF.

The chain joins TRBV5-1 to TRBJ2-1, with 11 bases lining up with TRBD2. The V and J ends lost 0 bases and 6 bases, in that order; junction bases with no gene match: 11. The CDR3 is made up of 18 amino acids. Germline CDR1 reads SGHRS; CDR2 reads YFSETQ. The CDR3 here is CASSLGALAGARFNEQFF. The CDR3 region has the DNA TGCGCCAGCAGCTTGGGGGCACTAGCGGGAGCTCGGTTCAATGAGCAGTTCTTC.

This clone has more than one count but fewer than ten. The chain couples TRBV5-4 to TRBJ1-3; 7 bases agree with TRBD1. The junction had 5 bases not matched to a gene; V was cut back by 2 bases and J by 3 bases. This CDR3 spans 15 amino acids. From germline, CDR1 is SGHNT and CDR2 YYREEE (reference sequence). CDR3 sequence reads: CASSFLNRGGNTIYF. CDR3 sequence (DNA): TGTGCCAGCAGCTTTCTTAACAGGGGTGGAAACACCATATATTTT.

The rearrangement joins TRBV6-6 to TRBJ1-1, with TRBD1 as a possible D gene (6 bases). V was shortened by 2 bases and J by 4 bases, with 11 bases between the two germline ends. Germline CDR1 and CDR2: MNHNY and SVGAGI (reference sequence). This CDR3 has 14 amino acids. The CDR3: CASSYPTGSTEAFF. In DNA form, the CDR3 reads TGTGCCAGCAGTTACCCCACAGGGAGCACTGAAGCTTTCTTT.

This chain uses TRBV4-2 with TRBJ2-7; D possibly corresponds to TRBD1 (6 bases). Germline V gene lookup returns CDR1 LGHNA and CDR2 YNFKEQ. V lost 4 bases and J 3 bases, leaving 13 bases between the germline ends. The CDR3 length is 14 residues. This chain's CDR3 is CASSRRTDHYEQYF. As DNA, the CDR3 is TGTGCCAGCAGCCGACGGACAGACCACTACGAGCAGTACTTC.

The genes are TRBV28 and TRBJ2-5; perhaps TRBD2 as D (6 bases). The CDR3 has 15 residues. V was pared by 6 bases and J by 2 bases, with 16 bases between. The germline V gene has CDR1 MDHEN and CDR2 SYDVKM. This CDR3 is CASRGGSTVQETQYF. Here the CDR3 DNA reads TGTGCCAGCAGGGGAGGTTCGACGGTGCAAGAGACCCAGTACTTC.

This chain connects TRBV9 to TRBJ2-3, with a possible D match to TRBD2 (7 bases). The ends were cut back, 6 bases at V and 0 bases at J, with 17 bases in the middle. The CDR3 spans 16 residues. The V gene's germline CDR1 is SGDLS and CDR2 YYNGEE. The CDR3 region has the DNA TGTGCCAGCAATCTGGGGGGGCGGTATAGCACAGATACGCAGTATTTT. Amino acids: CASNLGGRYSTDTQYF. The complete variable domain, with remaining parts taken from reference TRBV9 and TRBJ2-3, reads DSGVTQTPKHLITATGQRVTLRCSPRSGDLSVYWYQQSLDQGLQFLIQYYNGEERAKGNILERFSAQQFPDLHSELNLSSLELGDSALYFCASNLGGRYSTDTQYFGPGTRLTVL.

The V and J genes are TRBV19 and TRBJ1-5; 7 bases line up with TRBD1. V dropped 6 bases and J dropped 0; count of bases not matched to a gene: 5. CDR3 length: 15 amino acids. Germline-derived CDR1 and CDR2 are LNHDA and SQIVND (reference sequence). The CDR3 here is CASRIRDSSNQPQHF. Here the CDR3 DNA reads TGTGCCAGTAGAATCCGGGACAGTAGCAATCAGCCCCAGCATTTT.

The chain joins TRBV9 to TRBJ2-1; 13 bases are shared with TRBD2. The V gene end was trimmed by 4 bases and the J gene end by 5 bases; junction bases not matched to a gene: 6. Germline V gene sequence: CDR1 SGDLS, CDR2 YYNGEE. CDR3 size: 16 residues. This chain's CDR3 is CASSPEGLAGDNEQFF. CDR3 nucleotide sequence: TGTGCCAGCAGCCCCGAAGGACTAGCGGGAGACAATGAGCAGTTCTTC.

The chain employs TRBV18 and TRBJ2-5; 7 bases align to TRBD1. The germline gives CDR1 KGHSH, CDR2 LQKENI. CDR3 size: 14 residues. Trimming cost V 6 bases and J 7 bases; bases outside gene matches: 11. CDR3 in amino acids: CASSERQGLGTQYF. The DNA of the CDR3 is TGTGCCAGCTCCGAAAGACAGGGATTGGGGACCCAGTACTTC.